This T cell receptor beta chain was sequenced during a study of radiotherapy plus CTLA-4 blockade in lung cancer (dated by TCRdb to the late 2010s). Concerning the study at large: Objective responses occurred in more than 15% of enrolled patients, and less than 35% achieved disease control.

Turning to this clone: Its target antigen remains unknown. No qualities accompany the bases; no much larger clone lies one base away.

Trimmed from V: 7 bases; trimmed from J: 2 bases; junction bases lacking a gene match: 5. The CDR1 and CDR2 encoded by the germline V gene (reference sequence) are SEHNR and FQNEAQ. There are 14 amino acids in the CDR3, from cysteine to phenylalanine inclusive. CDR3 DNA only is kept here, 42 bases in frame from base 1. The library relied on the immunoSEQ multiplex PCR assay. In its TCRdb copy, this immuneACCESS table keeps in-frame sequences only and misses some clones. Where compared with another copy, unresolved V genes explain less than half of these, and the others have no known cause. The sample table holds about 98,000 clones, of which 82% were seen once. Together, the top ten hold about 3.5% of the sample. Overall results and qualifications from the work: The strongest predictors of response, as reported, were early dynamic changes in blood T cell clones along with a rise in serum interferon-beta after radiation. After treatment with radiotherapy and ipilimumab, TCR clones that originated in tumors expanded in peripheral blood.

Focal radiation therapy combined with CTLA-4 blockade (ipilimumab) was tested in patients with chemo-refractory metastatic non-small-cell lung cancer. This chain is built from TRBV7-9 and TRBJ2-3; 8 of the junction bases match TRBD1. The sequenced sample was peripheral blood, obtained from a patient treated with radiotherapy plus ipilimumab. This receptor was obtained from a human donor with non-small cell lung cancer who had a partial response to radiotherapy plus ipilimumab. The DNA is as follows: TGTGCCAGCATGCAGGGGGCAGTCACAGATACGCAGTATTTT. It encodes CASMQGAVTDTQYF.